One T cell receptor (beta chain) is described in this entry. Its antigen is as yet unknown. The table came from immunoSEQ multiplex PCR; TCRdb's copy has only in-frame clones and leaves some out. This sample has around 990,000 clones, with approximately 77% found just once. The CDR3 runs 15 residues. Trimming shortened V by 1 base and J by 6 bases, and 15 bases separated the two germline ends. Germline loops: CDR1 SGHTA, CDR2 FQGNSA. This sample is part of a study of shared clonotypes between healthy human individuals. Background on the study: For every donor, three CD4 naive, three CD4 memory, two CD8 naive and one CD8 memory plates were used.

Notes on the study in general: With a few donors compared, roughly 4.9% of naive CD4 clonotypes were shared. The study drew on few donors, limiting represented genetic and exposure-history diversity.

Material for sequencing was memory CD4+ T cells from PBMCs. Stated subset: CD45RA-negative fraction. This TCR derives from a man aged 18 to 30 in good health. Some clones in this sample may be carry-over from other donors' samples. The V and J genes are TRBV7-2 and TRBJ1-1, with D possibly matching TRBD1 (5 bases). CDR3 sequence: CASSLVFRGDPEAFF. CDR3 nucleotides: TGTGCCAGCAGCTTAGTTTTTCGGGGGGACCCTGAAGCTTTCTTT.